This TCR beta chain stems from a study of identical twins. Notes on the study in general: There was an excess of low generation probability in the out-of-frame alpha sequences that twins shared. Analyses of zero insertions could, in part, be confounded by invariant MAIT and iNKT cells.

A universal primer binding site was introduced by template switching. The final cDNA contained unique molecular identifiers. TCRdb processed the 5' RACE reads anew with MiXCR; each CDR3 protein has one entry. In the table there are fewer than 500,000 distinct CDR3 sequences, 13% to 15% of which are singletons. The CDR3 contains 14 residues. Germline loops: CDR1 SGDLS, CDR2 YYNGEE. The V and J ends lost 0 bases and 0 bases respectively, with 3 bases between them. This clonotype has only a few counts. Antigen: not known. These data were likewise used in another study, on yellow fever vaccine responses in identical twins.

The sequence was collected from a woman between 18 and 29 years old in good health. Sequencing was carried out using CD4+ T cells sorted from blood. The genes are TRBV9 and TRBJ2-2; the D is unclear. CDR3 protein: CASSVATNTGELFF. The CDR3 DNA sequence: TGTGCCAGCAGCGTAGCAACGAACACCGGGGAGCTGTTTTTT.